The rows below give T cell receptor beta chains drawn from one sample of a study of control samples from healthy donors and cancer patients. The protocol was immunoSEQ multiplex PCR, while the TCRdb copy is restricted to in-frame clones and leaves out a portion. The sample records around 13,000 clones, 90% to 95% being singletons. Sequenced: PBMCs. Receptors were obtained from a man at least 80 years old with lung cancer. Both conserved end residues are trimmed from each CDR3. D genes are given only for firm matches. Rows give clone size only sometimes, using once, few, many, or a class for an expanded clone.

v_call	clone_size	cdr3_length	j_call	d_call	cdr3_aa
TRBV28	-	12	TRBJ2-5	TRBD1	ASSFAGGEETQY
TRBV10-1	-	11	TRBJ2-3	-	ASSEGTTDTQY
TRBV15	-	10	TRBJ2-1	-	ATSRDLGEQF
TRBV10-3	few	12	TRBJ1-5	-	AISGIGEGQPQH
TRBV6-6	once	12	TRBJ1-1	-	ASSPPGGYTEAF
TRBV4-1	-	15	TRBJ2-1	TRBD1	ASSQARTGTGDHEQF
TRBV7-9	-	11	TRBJ2-6	-	ASSLAGANVLT
TRBV18	-	9	TRBJ2-7	-	ASSPNYEQY
TRBV27	-	13	TRBJ2-6	TRBD1	ASGQVSSGANVLT
TRBV5-6	-	13	TRBJ1-5	-	ASSLGAYSNQPQH
TRBV21-1	-	14	TRBJ2-3	-	ASSPPSGGSTDTQY
TRBV4-2	-	16	TRBJ2-1	-	ASSQEIDPRWGRYEQF
TRBV27	-	12	TRBJ1-6	TRBD1	ASNIQGPNSPLH
TRBV14	-	11	TRBJ2-4	-	ASSQQRGNIQY
TRBV5-1	-	13	TRBJ2-2	-	ASSLAETSPGELF
TRBV6-5	once	12	TRBJ1-1	-	ASSTTALNTEAF
TRBV15	-	12	TRBJ2-5	TRBD1	ATSRGQPRETQY
TRBV6-2/TRBV6-3	-	18	TRBJ1-3	-	ASSYSAKGTDPYSGNTIY
TRBV7-3	-	14	TRBJ2-2	-	ASSHGGSTNTGELF
TRBV9	-	12	TRBJ1-1	-	ASSADPTNTEAF
TRBV7-2	once	13	TRBJ2-3	-	ASTLLGLYTDTQY
TRBV2	-	14	TRBJ1-2	-	ASSGVRDTANYGYT
TRBV6-1	-	14	TRBJ1-5	TRBD1	ASSGRTGLSNQPQH
TRBV7-2	-	15	TRBJ2-1	TRBD1	ASSSRPDRGKNNEQF
TRBV7-9	-	12	TRBJ1-1	-	ASSLEGLNTEAF
TRBV4-3	-	14	TRBJ2-6	-	ASSQDSETGANVLT
TRBV9	-	10	TRBJ2-2	-	ASSVNTGELF
TRBV18	-	11	TRBJ1-2	TRBD1	ASSPRDSYGYT
TRBV7-3	-	12	TRBJ1-1	-	ASSLMPLNTEAF
TRBV28	-	11	TRBJ2-3	-	ASKLGGDYTQY
TRBV7-9	-	14	TRBJ2-1	-	ASSPNWGRSGDEQF
TRBV29-1	-	11	TRBJ1-2	-	SVVNTGRFGYT
TRBV18	once	13	TRBJ2-2	-	ASSPTPGATGELF